Listed below are T cell receptor beta chains from one sample, sequenced in a study of blood T cell repertoires in COVID-19. Measured with immunoSEQ multiplex PCR; TCRdb has only the in-frame clones, and not every one. The sample carries 100,000 or so clones, around 85% recorded once. Sequenced: peripheral blood. These receptor sequences come from an older woman with active or convalescent COVID-19. CDR3s include the opening cysteine and the closing phenylalanine or tryptophan. The order of the fields is clone size, J gene, D gene, V gene, CDR3 DNA, CDR3 protein. The D gene is left open where the match is weak. The size of a clone is reported for some rows only, either as once, few or many, or as a class for expanded clones.

size: NA
J: TRBJ2-7
D: NA
V: TRBV28
DNA: TGTGCCAGCAGTTCGATTGGAACTATGAGCTCCTACGAGCAGTACTTC
CDR3: CASSSIGTMSSYEQYF

size: NA
J: TRBJ1-2
D: NA
V: TRBV28
DNA: TGTGCCAGCAGTTGGGTACTAGATGGCTACACCTTC
CDR3: CASSWVLDGYTF

size: NA
J: TRBJ1-4
D: NA
V: TRBV7-9
DNA: TGTGCCAGCAGCGCTAGCCGGGGGACTAATGAAAAACTGTTTTTT
CDR3: CASSASRGTNEKLFF

size: NA
J: TRBJ2-1
D: NA
V: TRBV7-9
DNA: TGTGCCAGCAGCCAAGGGACTGTTGAGCAGTTCTTC
CDR3: CASSQGTVEQFF

size: once
J: TRBJ2-7
D: TRBD1
V: TRBV9
DNA: TGTGCCAGCAGCAGCAGGACAGGGGCGAGGGAGCAGTACTTC
CDR3: CASSSRTGAREQYF

size: NA
J: TRBJ1-6
D: TRBD1
V: TRBV7-9
DNA: TGTGCCAGCAGCTTAACGAGGGGGCAACAGTCACCCCTCCACTTT
CDR3: CASSLTRGQQSPLHF

size: NA
J: TRBJ2-1
D: NA
V: TRBV19
DNA: TGTGCCAGTAGTATCCTGGATAGCGAAGATGAGCAGTTCTTC
CDR3: CASSILDSEDEQFF

size: NA
J: TRBJ1-2
D: NA
V: TRBV12-3/TRBV12-4
DNA: TGTGCCAGCAGTTTCTCCAGTTATGGCTACACCTTC
CDR3: CASSFSSYGYTF

size: NA
J: TRBJ2-7
D: NA
V: TRBV6-5
DNA: TGTGCCAGCAGTTACCAGGGGTCTACCTACGAGCAGTACTTC
CDR3: CASSYQGSTYEQYF

size: NA
J: TRBJ2-1
D: NA
V: TRBV9
DNA: TGTGCCAGCAGCGTAGACGGGATCTCCTACAATGAGCAGTTCTTC
CDR3: CASSVDGISYNEQFF

size: once
J: TRBJ2-1
D: NA
V: TRBV6-2/TRBV6-3
DNA: TGTGCCAGCAGTCGGGGTGGGAATGAGCAGTTCTTC
CDR3: CASSRGGNEQFF

size: NA
J: TRBJ2-7
D: NA
V: TRBV5-6
DNA: TGTGCCAGCAGCTTGGGTCAGGGTTTCGAGCAGTACTTC
CDR3: CASSLGQGFEQYF

size: NA
J: TRBJ2-2
D: NA
V: TRBV11-3
DNA: TGTGCCAGCAGCTTAGGAGTCGGACATGGCTTAGCCGGGGAGCTGTTTTTT
CDR3: CASSLGVGHGLAGELFF

size: NA
J: TRBJ2-2
D: NA
V: TRBV7-9
DNA: TGTGCCAGCAGCTTAGACGGACAATTGAGGGAGCTGTTTTTT
CDR3: CASSLDGQLRELFF

size: NA
J: TRBJ2-5
D: TRBD2
V: TRBV3-1/TRBV3-2
DNA: TGTGCCAGCAGCCTAAATAGCGGGGGGTTCCAAGAGACCCAGTACTTC
CDR3: CASSLNSGGFQETQYF

size: NA
J: TRBJ2-5
D: TRBD2
V: TRBV3-1/TRBV3-2
DNA: TGTGCCAGCAGCCAAGGGACGGGGGGAGAGACCCAGTACTTC
CDR3: CASSQGTGGETQYF

size: NA
J: TRBJ2-7
D: NA
V: TRBV5-1
DNA: TGCGCCAGCAGCTCGAACGAGGCCTACGAGCAGTACTTC
CDR3: CASSSNEAYEQYF

size: NA
J: TRBJ1-6
D: NA
V: TRBV2
DNA: TGTGCCAGCAGTGATCTGCTAGGACAGCAGAATTCACCCCTCCACTTT
CDR3: CASSDLLGQQNSPLHF

size: NA
J: TRBJ2-7
D: TRBD1
V: TRBV10-1
DNA: TGCGCCAGCAGTGAGTCAGAGCACCGGGACAGGGGGCGGTACGAGCAGTACTTC
CDR3: CASSESEHRDRGRYEQYF

size: NA
J: TRBJ1-1
D: NA
V: TRBV10-3
DNA: TGTGCCATCATAGGGCAGGGTGGGACTGAAGCTTTCTTT
CDR3: CAIIGQGGTEAFF

size: NA
J: TRBJ1-1
D: NA
V: TRBV5-1
DNA: TGCGCCAGCAGCGTGACAGGGAACACTGAAGCTTTCTTT
CDR3: CASSVTGNTEAFF

size: NA
J: TRBJ1-6
D: TRBD1
V: TRBV2
DNA: TGTGCCAGCATAACGGACAGGGCTTCACCCCTCCACTTT
CDR3: CASITDRASPLHF

size: NA
J: TRBJ2-1
D: TRBD2
V: TRBV24-1
DNA: TGTGCCACCAGTCAGAATAGCGGGAGGGAGCAGTTCTTC
CDR3: CATSQNSGREQFF

size: NA
J: TRBJ1-1
D: NA
V: TRBV30
DNA: TGTGCCTGGAGTGTTTTGCGACAGAACACTGAAGCTTTCTTT
CDR3: CAWSVLRQNTEAFF

size: NA
J: TRBJ2-3
D: NA
V: TRBV10-3
DNA: TGTGCCATCGGGGGGAAAGATACGCAGTATTTT
CDR3: CAIGGKDTQYF

size: NA
J: TRBJ2-3
D: NA
V: TRBV14
DNA: TGTGCCAGCAGCCAAGATGGGCTACGCACAGATACGCAGTATTTT
CDR3: CASSQDGLRTDTQYF

size: few
J: TRBJ2-3
D: NA
V: TRBV7-8
DNA: TGTGCCAGCAGCTTAGAGTCAGCCGGGAGTGGAGCAGATACGCAGTATTTT
CDR3: CASSLESAGSGADTQYF

size: few
J: TRBJ1-5
D: TRBD1
V: TRBV19
DNA: TGTGCCAGTATCAGGACAGGGGGCGATGGTCAGCCCCAGCATTTT
CDR3: CASIRTGGDGQPQHF

size: NA
J: TRBJ1-4
D: TRBD1
V: TRBV5-4
DNA: TGTGCCAGCAGCTTACCGGGACAGGGGCGTGAAAAACTGTTTTTT
CDR3: CASSLPGQGREKLFF

size: NA
J: TRBJ1-2
D: NA
V: TRBV28
DNA: TGTGCCAGCAGTTCCCCCCAGGCCGTGTATGGCTACACCTTC
CDR3: CASSSPQAVYGYTF

size: NA
J: TRBJ2-1
D: TRBD2
V: TRBV9
DNA: TGTGCCAGCAGCGTAGGTGGGACTACCTACAATGAGCAGTTCTTC
CDR3: CASSVGGTTYNEQFF

size: NA
J: TRBJ2-1
D: TRBD1
V: TRBV7-6
DNA: TGTGCCAGCAGCTCACGACCAGGGACAGGGTTTGGAAATGAGCAGTTCTTC
CDR3: CASSSRPGTGFGNEQFF

size: NA
J: TRBJ1-5
D: NA
V: TRBV6-2/TRBV6-3
DNA: TGTGCCAGCAGTCAATCGGGGCCCCAGCATTTT
CDR3: CASSQSGPQHF

size: NA
J: TRBJ2-5
D: TRBD1
V: TRBV11-2
DNA: TGTGCCAGCAGCTTTAAACAGGGGGCGGGACAAGAGACCCAGTACTTC
CDR3: CASSFKQGAGQETQYF

size: few
J: TRBJ2-7
D: TRBD2
V: TRBV19
DNA: TGTGCCAGTAGAGCGGGGGGGCATCCCTACGAGCAGTACTTC
CDR3: CASRAGGHPYEQYF

size: NA
J: TRBJ2-1
D: TRBD1
V: TRBV18
DNA: TGTGCCAGCTCACCACCTAGGACAGGTCACAATGAGCAGTTCTTC
CDR3: CASSPPRTGHNEQFF

size: NA
J: TRBJ1-3
D: NA
V: TRBV6-2/TRBV6-3
DNA: TGTGCCAGCAGTTACGGGGGGACTGGAAACACCATATATTTT
CDR3: CASSYGGTGNTIYF

size: NA
J: TRBJ1-2
D: NA
V: TRBV25-1
DNA: TGTGCCAGCAGTGAATATATCCTGAAGGGGAACTATGGCTACACCTTC
CDR3: CASSEYILKGNYGYTF

size: NA
J: TRBJ1-2
D: NA
V: TRBV29-1
DNA: TGCAGCGTTGAGGAGGTAGGGGGTTATGGCTACACCTTC
CDR3: CSVEEVGGYGYTF

size: NA
J: TRBJ2-2
D: TRBD1
V: TRBV19
DNA: TGTGCCAGTAGTATCAGGGGGCTTGAGGCCGGGGAGCTGTTTTTT
CDR3: CASSIRGLEAGELFF

size: NA
J: TRBJ1-1
D: TRBD1
V: TRBV5-1
DNA: TGCGCCAGCGGATCCGGGACAGGGGGCACTGAAGCTTTCTTT
CDR3: CASGSGTGGTEAFF

size: NA
J: TRBJ1-3
D: TRBD1
V: TRBV19
DNA: TGTGCCAGTAGTTCAAGACAGGGGGTCTATGGAAACACCATATATTTT
CDR3: CASSSRQGVYGNTIYF

size: NA
J: TRBJ2-7
D: NA
V: TRBV10-1
DNA: TGCGCCAGCAGCCCCGGACTTATTCCCTACGAGCAGTACTTC
CDR3: CASSPGLIPYEQYF

size: few
J: TRBJ2-1
D: TRBD1
V: TRBV7-9
DNA: TGTGCCAGCAGCTCCCCCCCGGGACAGGGCTACAATGAGCAGTTCTTC
CDR3: CASSSPPGQGYNEQFF

size: once
J: TRBJ1-2
D: NA
V: TRBV14
DNA: TGTGCCAGCAGCCAAGGTGGTACAGTAACCCCATACTATGGCTACACCTTC
CDR3: CASSQGGTVTPYYGYTF

size: NA
J: TRBJ1-6
D: NA
V: TRBV7-2
DNA: TGTGCCAGCAGCTTAAACAGCCTATCACCCCTCCACTTT
CDR3: CASSLNSLSPLHF

size: NA
J: TRBJ1-2
D: TRBD1
V: TRBV7-6
DNA: TGTGCCAGCAGCCCGGACAGGGGGAAAGGCTACACCTTC
CDR3: CASSPDRGKGYTF

size: NA
J: TRBJ2-6
D: NA
V: TRBV5-1
DNA: TGCGCCAGCAGCAAAGACACTGGGGCCAACGTCCTGACTTTC
CDR3: CASSKDTGANVLTF

size: NA
J: TRBJ2-3
D: TRBD2
V: TRBV5-1
DNA: TGCGCCAGCAGTCGCGGGGGGAGGGCCACTACAGATACGCAGTATTTT
CDR3: CASSRGGRATTDTQYF

size: NA
J: TRBJ1-5
D: NA
V: TRBV5-1
DNA: TGCGCCAGCAGCTTGGGGCCCAATCAGCCCCAGCATTTT
CDR3: CASSLGPNQPQHF

size: NA
J: TRBJ2-1
D: NA
V: TRBV11-2
DNA: TGTGCCAGCAGCTTACAAGCAACGGAGCAGTTCTTC
CDR3: CASSLQATEQFF